This T cell receptor (beta chain) was identified during a study of blood T cell repertoires in COVID-19. Study-level background: There were acute and convalescent COVID-19 samples, and they came from the United States, Italy and Spain.

In the study's own analysis: Estimation of nucleated cell counts relied on the amplification of reference gene primers. Data came from immunoSEQ multiplex PCR; TCRdb stores just in-frame clones and leaves some out. The D gene and trimming were derived from the DNA, and the V and J assignments and clone size from that table. The table shows 110,000 to 150,000 clones, with under 80% occurring only once. The CDR3 spans 16 residues. V dropped 5 bases and J dropped 4; count of bases not matched to a gene: 10. Germline CDR1 reads SGHVS; CDR2 reads FQNEAQ. Source material: peripheral blood. This clonotype was sampled from a man in his 60s with acute or convalescent COVID-19. The genes are TRBV7-8 and TRBJ2-2, with 7 bases that match TRBD2. The CDR3 DNA reads TGTGCCAGCAGCCTGCGACAGCGGGATATCACCGGGGAGCTGTTTTTT. This encodes CASSLRQRDITGELFF.